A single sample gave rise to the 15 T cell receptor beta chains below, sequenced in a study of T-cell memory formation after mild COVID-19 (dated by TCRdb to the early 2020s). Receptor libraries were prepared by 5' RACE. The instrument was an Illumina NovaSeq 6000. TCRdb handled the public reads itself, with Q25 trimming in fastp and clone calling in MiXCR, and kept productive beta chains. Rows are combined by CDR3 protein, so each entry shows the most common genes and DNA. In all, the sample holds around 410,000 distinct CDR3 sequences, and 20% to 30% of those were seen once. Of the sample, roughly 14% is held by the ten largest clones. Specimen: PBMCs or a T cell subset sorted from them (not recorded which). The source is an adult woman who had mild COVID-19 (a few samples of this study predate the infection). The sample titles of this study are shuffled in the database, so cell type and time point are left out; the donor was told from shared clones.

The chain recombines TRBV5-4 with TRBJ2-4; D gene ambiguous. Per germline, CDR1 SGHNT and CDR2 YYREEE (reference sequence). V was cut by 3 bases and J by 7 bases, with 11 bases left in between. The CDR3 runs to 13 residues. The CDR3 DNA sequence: TGTGCCAGCAGCTCCCTCTCTGGCAACATTCAGTACTTC. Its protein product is CASSSLSGNIQYF.

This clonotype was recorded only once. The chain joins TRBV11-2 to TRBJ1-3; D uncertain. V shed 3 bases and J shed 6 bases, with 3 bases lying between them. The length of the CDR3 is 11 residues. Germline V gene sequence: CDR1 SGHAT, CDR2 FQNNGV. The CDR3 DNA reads TGTGCCAGCAGCTTGTCAAACACCATATATTTT. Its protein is CASSLSNTIYF.

The CDR3 is CASSLRDSSTYEQYF. CDR3 coding DNA: TGTGCCAGCAGTTTACGGGACTCGAGCACCTACGAGCAGTACTTC. The rearrangement uses TRBV4-2 and TRBJ2-7, with a possible D match to TRBD2 (6 bases). Per germline, CDR1 LGHNA and CDR2 YNFKEQ. This CDR3 is built from 15 residues. The V and J ends lost 6 bases and 2 bases respectively, with 17 bases between them.

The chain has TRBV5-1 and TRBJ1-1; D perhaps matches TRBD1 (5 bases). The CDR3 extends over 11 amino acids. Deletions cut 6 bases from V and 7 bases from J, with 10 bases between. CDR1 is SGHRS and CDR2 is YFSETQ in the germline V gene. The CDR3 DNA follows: TGCGCCAGCACTCAGGGATATGAAGCTTTCTTT. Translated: CASTQGYEAFF.

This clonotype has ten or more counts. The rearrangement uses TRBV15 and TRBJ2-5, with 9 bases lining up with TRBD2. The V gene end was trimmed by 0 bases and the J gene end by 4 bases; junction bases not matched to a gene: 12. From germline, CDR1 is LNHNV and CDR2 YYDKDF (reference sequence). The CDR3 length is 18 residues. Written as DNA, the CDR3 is TGTGCCACCAGCAGAGATCGGCTAGCGGGGAACCGGGGAGAGACCCAGTACTTC. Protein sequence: CATSRDRLAGNRGETQYF.

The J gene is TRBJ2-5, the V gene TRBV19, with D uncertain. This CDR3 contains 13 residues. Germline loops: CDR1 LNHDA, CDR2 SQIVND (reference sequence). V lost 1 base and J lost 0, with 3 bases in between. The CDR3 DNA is TGTGCCAGTAGTATAGCTAACCAAGAGACCCAGTACTTC. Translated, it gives CASSIANQETQYF.

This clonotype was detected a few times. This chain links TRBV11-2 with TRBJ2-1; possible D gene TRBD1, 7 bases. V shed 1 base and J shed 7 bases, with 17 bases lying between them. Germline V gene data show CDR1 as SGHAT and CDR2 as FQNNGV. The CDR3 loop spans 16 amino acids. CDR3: CASSLAPSEGANEQFF. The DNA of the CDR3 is TGTGCCAGCAGCTTAGCTCCTAGCGAGGGGGCGAATGAGCAGTTCTTC.

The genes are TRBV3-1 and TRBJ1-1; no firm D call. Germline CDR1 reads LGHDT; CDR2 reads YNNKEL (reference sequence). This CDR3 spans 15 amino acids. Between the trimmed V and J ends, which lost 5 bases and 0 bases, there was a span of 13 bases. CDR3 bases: TGTGCCAGCAGCGCCCCCGGGTCCGTGAACACTGAAGCTTTCTTT. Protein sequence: CASSAPGSVNTEAFF.

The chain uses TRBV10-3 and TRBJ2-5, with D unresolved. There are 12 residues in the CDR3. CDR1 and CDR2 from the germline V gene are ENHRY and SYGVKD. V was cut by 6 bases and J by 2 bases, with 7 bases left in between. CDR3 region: CAIRGPQETQYF. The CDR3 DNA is TGTGCCATCAGAGGGCCGCAAGAGACCCAGTACTTC.

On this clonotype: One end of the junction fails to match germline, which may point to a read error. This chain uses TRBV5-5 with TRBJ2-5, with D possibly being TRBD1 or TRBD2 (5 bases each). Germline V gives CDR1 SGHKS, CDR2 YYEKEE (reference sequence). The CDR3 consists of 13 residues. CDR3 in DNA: TGTGCCAGCAGTCAAGCCGGGACCCCACCCCGGCACTTC. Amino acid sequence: CASSQAGTPPRHF.

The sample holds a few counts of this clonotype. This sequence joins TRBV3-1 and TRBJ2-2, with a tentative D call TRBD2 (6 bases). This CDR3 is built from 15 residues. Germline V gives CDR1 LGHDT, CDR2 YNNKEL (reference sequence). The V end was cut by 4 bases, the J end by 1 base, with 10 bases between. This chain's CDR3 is CASSPRGRNTGELFF. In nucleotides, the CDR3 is TGTGCCAGCAGCCCTCGGGGGAGGAACACCGGGGAGCTGTTTTTT.

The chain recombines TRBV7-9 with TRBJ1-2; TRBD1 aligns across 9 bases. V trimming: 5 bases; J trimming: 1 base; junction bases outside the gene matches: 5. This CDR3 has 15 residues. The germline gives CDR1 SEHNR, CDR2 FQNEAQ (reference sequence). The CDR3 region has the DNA TGTGCCAGCAGCGATGGACAGGGGTATAACTATGGCTACACCTTC. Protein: CASSDGQGYNYGYTF.

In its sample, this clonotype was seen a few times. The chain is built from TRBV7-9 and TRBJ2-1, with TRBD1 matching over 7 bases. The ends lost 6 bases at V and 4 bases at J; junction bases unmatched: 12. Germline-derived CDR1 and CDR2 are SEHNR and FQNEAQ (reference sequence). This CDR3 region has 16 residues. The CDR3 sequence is CASSSASGQTYNEQFF. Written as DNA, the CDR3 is TGTGCCAGCAGTAGCGCCTCGGGACAGACATACAATGAGCAGTTCTTC.

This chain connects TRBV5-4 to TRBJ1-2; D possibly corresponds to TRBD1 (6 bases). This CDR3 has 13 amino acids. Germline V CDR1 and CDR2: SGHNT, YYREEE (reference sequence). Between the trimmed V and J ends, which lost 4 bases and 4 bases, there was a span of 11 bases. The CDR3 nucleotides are TGTGCCAGCAGCGAGGGGGTTAGCTATGGCTACACCTTC. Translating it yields CASSEGVSYGYTF. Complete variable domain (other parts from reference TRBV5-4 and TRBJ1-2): ETGVTQSPTHLIKTRGQQVTLRCSSQSGHNTVSWYQQALGQGPQFIFQYYREEENGRGNFPPRFSGLQFPNYSSELNVNALELDDSALYLCASSEGVSYGYTFGSGTRLTVV.

CDR3 bases: TGTGCCAGCAGCTTCCCCGGGTCTAGCGGGAACGAGCAGTACTTC. This codes for CASSFPGSSGNEQYF. The chain combines TRBV7-9 with TRBJ2-7; TRBD2 matches at 9 bases. Trimming at V came to 3 bases and at J to 5 bases, leaving 8 bases not matched to a gene. Germline V gene lookup returns CDR1 SEHNR and CDR2 FQNEAQ (reference sequence). The CDR3 runs to 15 residues.